This T cell receptor (beta chain) was found in a study of Graves' ophthalmopathy and Graves' hyperthyroidism. Study overall: Calling hyperthyroidism stable required that no ophthalmopathy show up within 18 months of follow-up. Findings and limits, study-wide: Blood was where most expanded thyroid clonotypes above 0.001 frequency also turned up. Separation of ophthalmopathy from stable hyperthyroidism was achieved by a 13-signature model, at around 88% sensitivity and roughly 80% specificity.

Comments on this clonotype: What it binds is unknown.

Amplification from RNA transcripts yielded the TCR beta CDR3 regions. Investigators did first-round RT-PCR with HTBI primers, then second-round multiplex PCR. One entry per CDR3 protein, called by TCRdb with MiXCR from the multiplex PCR reads. The table includes some 1.1 million distinct CDR3 sequences, 35% to 40% detected once. Diagnoses were established from clinical symptoms, serum thyroxine, TRAb, thyroid ultrasound and orbital computed tomography. This CDR3 is built from 14 residues. Trimming removed 3 bases from V and 8 bases from J; junction bases left unmatched: 9. The germline V gene has CDR1 SGHVS and CDR2 FQNEAQ.

This rearrangement joins TRBV7-8 to TRBJ1-1; 7 bases line up with TRBD1. Material for sequencing was peripheral blood or thyroid tissue (not recorded which). This TCR derives from an adult man with Graves' hyperthyroidism. The CDR3 bases are TGTGCCAGCAGCTTTCGTCGAGGGGGCGGGGAAGCTTTCTTT. It encodes CASSFRRGGGEAFF.